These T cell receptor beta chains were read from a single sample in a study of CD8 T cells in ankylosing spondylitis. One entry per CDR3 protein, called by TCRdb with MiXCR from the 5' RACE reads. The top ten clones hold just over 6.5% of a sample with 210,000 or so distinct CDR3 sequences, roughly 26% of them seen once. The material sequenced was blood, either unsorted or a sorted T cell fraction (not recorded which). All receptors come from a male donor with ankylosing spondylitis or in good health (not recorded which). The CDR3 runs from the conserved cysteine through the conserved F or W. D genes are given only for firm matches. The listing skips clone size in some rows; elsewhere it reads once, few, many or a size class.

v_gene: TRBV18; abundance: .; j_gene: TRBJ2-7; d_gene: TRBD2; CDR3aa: CASPRVGTSYEQYF; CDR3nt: TGTGCCAGCCCTCGGGTCGGGACTAGTTACGAGCAGTACTTC
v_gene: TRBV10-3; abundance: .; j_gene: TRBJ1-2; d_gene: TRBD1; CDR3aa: CAINRGLGGYTF; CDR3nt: TGTGCCATCAACAGGGGGTTGGGTGGCTACACCTTC
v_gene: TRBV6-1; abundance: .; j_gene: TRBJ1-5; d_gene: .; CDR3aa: CASRPAQGYSNQPQHF; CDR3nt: TGTGCCAGCAGACCCGCACAGGGCTATAGCAATCAGCCCCAGCATTTT
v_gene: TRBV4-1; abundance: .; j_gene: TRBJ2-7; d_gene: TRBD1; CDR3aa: CASSQAFVAIGPRGNEQYF; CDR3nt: TGCGCCAGCAGCCAAGCGTTCGTAGCAATAGGGCCCAGGGGGAACGAGCAGTACTTC
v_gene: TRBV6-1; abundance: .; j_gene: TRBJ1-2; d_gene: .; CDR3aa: CASSRQINYGYTF; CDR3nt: TGTGCCAGCAGCAGACAGATTAACTATGGCTACACCTTC
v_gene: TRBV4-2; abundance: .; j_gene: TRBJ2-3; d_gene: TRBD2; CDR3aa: CASSQGLAGITDTQYF; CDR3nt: TGTGCCAGCAGCCAAGGATTAGCGGGTATAACAGATACGCAGTATTTT
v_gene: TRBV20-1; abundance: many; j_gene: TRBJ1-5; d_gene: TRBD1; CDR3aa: CSASPATGSEQPQHF; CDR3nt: TGCAGTGCTAGTCCTGCGACAGGGAGCGAGCAGCCCCAGCATTTT
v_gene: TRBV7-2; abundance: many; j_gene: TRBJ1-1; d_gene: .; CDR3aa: CASSLDTNTEAFF; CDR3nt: TGTGCCAGCAGCTTGGACACGAACACTGAAGCTTTCTTT
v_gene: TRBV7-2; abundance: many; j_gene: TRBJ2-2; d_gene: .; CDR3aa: CASRLNTGELFF; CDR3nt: TGTGCCAGCAGATTAAACACCGGGGAGCTGTTTTTT
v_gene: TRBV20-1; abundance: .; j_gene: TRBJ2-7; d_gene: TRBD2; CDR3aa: CSPLAGIYEQYF; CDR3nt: TGCAGCCCACTAGCGGGTATCTACGAGCAGTACTTC
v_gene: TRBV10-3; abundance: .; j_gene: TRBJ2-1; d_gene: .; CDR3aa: CAIRIGSSYNEQFF; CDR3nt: TGTGCCATCAGGATCGGGAGCTCCTACAATGAGCAGTTCTTC
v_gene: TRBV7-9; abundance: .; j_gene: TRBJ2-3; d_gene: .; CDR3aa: CASSLAIGFTDTQYF; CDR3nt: TGTGCCAGCAGCTTAGCCATTGGCTTCACAGATACGCAGTATTTT
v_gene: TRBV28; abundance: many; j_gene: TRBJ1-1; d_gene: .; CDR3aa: CASTWGVGNTEAFF; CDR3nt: TGTGCCAGCACCTGGGGGGTCGGGAACACTGAAGCTTTCTTT
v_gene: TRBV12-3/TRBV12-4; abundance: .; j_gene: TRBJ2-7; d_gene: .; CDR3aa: CASNRRGLDEQYF; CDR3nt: TGTGCCAGCAACCGACGGGGTCTCGACGAGCAGTACTTC